The rows below give T cell receptor beta chains drawn from one sample of a study of Graves' ophthalmopathy and Graves' hyperthyroidism. TCRdb re-derived calls from the multiplex PCR reads in MiXCR, one entry per CDR3 protein. The table records approximately 210,000 distinct CDR3 sequences, about 22% of them present only once. The sample was peripheral blood. The source is a woman aged 50 to 60 with Graves' ophthalmopathy. The CDR3 runs from the conserved cysteine through the conserved F or W. A D gene is named only where the DNA matches it firmly. Only part of the rows carry a size: once, few, many, or a class if the clone is expanded.

j_call,v_call,cdr3_length,d_call,clone_size,cdr3_nt,cdr3_aa
TRBJ2-7,TRBV6-5,14,NA,many,TGTGCCAGCAGTCAGAGGTGGAAATTCTACGAGCAGTACTTC,CASSQRWKFYEQYF
TRBJ1-5,TRBV28,12,NA,many,TGTGCCGCCCGGGACAACAATCAGCCCCAGCATTTT,CAARDNNQPQHF
TRBJ1-1,TRBV11-3,19,TRBD1,NA,TGTGCCAGCAGCAACCGGAAGACAGGGGTGGCACCTATGAACACTGAAGCTTTCTTT,CASSNRKTGVAPMNTEAFF
TRBJ1-6,TRBV19,13,NA,many,TGTGCCAGTAGCAAGGAGCAATATTCACCCCTCCACTTT,CASSKEQYSPLHF
TRBJ1-2,TRBV6-1,16,NA,many,TGTGCCAGCAGGGCCGGGACAATGAATACCCTATATGGCTACACCTTC,CASRAGTMNTLYGYTF
TRBJ2-7,TRBV12-3/TRBV12-4,13,NA,many,TGTGCCAGCAGTTTAGCCGCTTCAGGGGAGCAGTACTTC,CASSLAASGEQYF
TRBJ2-7,TRBV3-1,15,NA,few,TGTGCCGGCAGCCCACGCAGGGCCAGCTCCTACGAGCAGTACTTC,CAGSPRRASSYEQYF
TRBJ1-1,TRBV6-5,14,TRBD1,many,TGTGCCAGCAGTTGGACAGGGGCTACAACTGAAGCTTTCTTT,CASSWTGATTEAFF
TRBJ1-1,TRBV19,17,NA,many,TGTGCCAGTAGTATAGCGCCCTCGGGTTACCTCAACACTGAAGCTTTCTTT,CASSIAPSGYLNTEAFF
TRBJ1-1,TRBV20-1,17,TRBD1,many,TGCAGTGCTAGAGATCCGGACAGGGGTTACATGAACACTGAAGCTTTCTTT,CSARDPDRGYMNTEAFF
TRBJ2-7,TRBV6-2/TRBV6-3,14,NA,many,TGTGCCAGCAGGCGGGCCTATAGCTCCTACGAGCAGTACTTC,CASRRAYSSYEQYF
TRBJ2-7,TRBV12-3/TRBV12-4,12,NA,NA,TGTGCCAGCATGCCTTCGAAATACGAGCAGTACTTC,CASMPSKYEQYF
TRBJ2-5,TRBV6-1,14,TRBD1,NA,TGTGCCAGCAGTGCAGGGGGCTTCCAAGAGACCCAGTACTTC,CASSAGGFQETQYF
TRBJ2-7,TRBV5-5,14,TRBD2,many,TGTGCCAGCAGCCCACCCGGGGGGTACTACGAGCAGTACTTC,CASSPPGGYYEQYF
TRBJ1-2,TRBV20-1,14,NA,many,TGCAGTGCTAGAGAAGGACAGTCCCTCTATGGCTACACCTTC,CSAREGQSLYGYTF
TRBJ2-5,TRBV6-1,17,TRBD1,once,TGTGCCAGCAGTGAAAGGGTCCAAGGGCAGGGGGAAGGGACCCAGTACTTC,CASSERVQGQGEGTQYF
TRBJ2-7,TRBV18,14,NA,many,TGTGCCAGCTCACCCGAGGCGGTCACCTACGAGCAGTACTTC,CASSPEAVTYEQYF
TRBJ2-5,TRBV7-8,15,NA,many,TGTGCCAGCAGCTTATTAATTGGGCGTTCGGAGACCCAGTACTTC,CASSLLIGRSETQYF
TRBJ1-1,TRBV11-2,13,NA,many,TGTGCCAGCAGCCAGACAGAGAACACTGAAGCTTTCTTT,CASSQTENTEAFF
TRBJ2-7,TRBV12-3/TRBV12-4,12,NA,NA,TGTGCCAGCAGTCGTGGGGGGTTTGAGCAGTACTTC,CASSRGGFEQYF
TRBJ1-2,TRBV2,14,TRBD1,many,TGTGCCAGCAGTGGGACAGGATTTAACTATGGCTACACCTTC,CASSGTGFNYGYTF
TRBJ2-7,TRBV3-1,14,NA,few,TGTGCCAGCAGCCTCGGGACCCCCCGGAGGGAGCAGTACTTC,CASSLGTPRREQYF
TRBJ1-1,TRBV11-2,15,TRBD1,many,TGTGCCAGCAGCCCCAGACAGGGGCTGAACACTGAAGCTTTCTTT,CASSPRQGLNTEAFF
TRBJ2-5,TRBV20-1,15,TRBD2,many,TGCAGTGCCGAAAACCTAGCGGAGCCGCAAGAGACCCAGTACTTC,CSAENLAEPQETQYF
TRBJ1-1,TRBV15,14,TRBD1,many,TGTGCCACCAGCAGAAACAGGGGAGGCACTGAAGCTTTCTTT,CATSRNRGGTEAFF